Presented here are 7 T cell receptor beta chains from one specimen sequenced in a study of CD8 T cells in Susac syndrome. With random hexamers, 0.5 to 1 ug RNA was reverse transcribed. MiXCR, run by TCRdb on the immunoSEQ multiplex PCR reads, gives a single entry per CDR3 protein. The table includes around 200,000 distinct CDR3 sequences, 85% to 95% detected once. The specimen was CD4+ T cells from PBMCs. The origin of the receptors is a human donor in good health.

This chain uses TRBV3-1 with TRBJ1-5; unclear D gene. The CDR3 spans 15 residues. Trimming left V 0 bases short and J 8 bases short, with 14 bases between. The V gene's germline CDR1 is LGHDT and CDR2 YNNKEL (reference sequence). CDR3: CASSQDPALPEPQHF. CDR3 DNA: TGTGCCAGCAGCCAAGATCCGGCTCTCCCGGAGCCCCAGCATTTT.

This chain connects TRBV5-1 to TRBJ1-2; possible D gene TRBD1, 6 bases. Looked up from germline, CDR1 is SGHRS and CDR2 is YFSETQ. This CDR3 has 14 residues. V was shortened by 1 base and J by 6 bases, with 13 bases between the two germline ends. CDR3 sequence: CASSLRGAADGYTF. The DNA of the CDR3 is TGCGCCAGCAGCTTGCGGGGGGCAGCGGATGGCTACACCTTC.

This rearrangement joins TRBV24-1 to TRBJ2-1; 11 bases fit TRBD2. Unmatched junction bases numbered 10, after V lost 5 bases and J lost 8 bases. Germline-derived CDR1 and CDR2 are KGHDR and SFDVKD. This CDR3 has 16 amino acids. The CDR3 DNA reads as TGTGCCACCAGTGGATACACTAGCGGGAGAACGGATGAGCAGTTCTTC. Translation gives CATSGYTSGRTDEQFF.

The rearrangement joins TRBV29-1 to TRBJ2-3; 7 bases are shared with TRBD2. The germline V gene encodes CDR1 SQVTM and CDR2 ANQGSEA. After removal of 6 bases from V and 1 base from J, the junction contained 7 bases not matched to a gene. This CDR3 has 14 amino acids. This CDR3 reads CSVASGTRTDTQYF. The DNA for the CDR3 is TGCAGCGTGGCTAGCGGTACCCGCACAGATACGCAGTATTTT.

V is TRBV24-1 and J is TRBJ2-5, with 12 positions matching TRBD1. V lost 3 bases to trimming and J lost 5 bases; unmatched junction nucleotides: 3. CDR1 and CDR2 from the germline V gene are KGHDR and SFDVKD. There are 15 residues in the CDR3. This chain's CDR3 is CATSDRGTGGETQYF. As DNA, the CDR3 is TGTGCCACCAGTGATCGCGGGACAGGGGGCGAGACCCAGTACTTC.

The V and J genes are TRBV3-1 and TRBJ2-1; a weak D match, TRBD2 (5 bases). There are 15 residues in the CDR3. Trimming pared 4 bases from V and 4 bases from J, leaving 14 bases between. Germline CDR1 LGHDT, CDR2 YNNKEL (reference sequence). CDR3 sequence reads: CASSLSGNHYNEQFF. The CDR3 coding sequence is TGTGCCAGCAGCCTCTCGGGAAACCATTACAATGAGCAGTTCTTC.

The J gene is TRBJ2-3, the V gene TRBV5-1, with D uncertain. V lost 4 bases and J 6 bases, leaving 15 bases between the germline ends. Per the germline V gene, CDR1 is SGHRS and CDR2 is YFSETQ. This CDR3 contains 14 residues. The DNA for the CDR3 is TGCGCCAGCAGCGGAATGACCGGAGAGGATACGCAGTATTTT. It specifies CASSGMTGEDTQYF.